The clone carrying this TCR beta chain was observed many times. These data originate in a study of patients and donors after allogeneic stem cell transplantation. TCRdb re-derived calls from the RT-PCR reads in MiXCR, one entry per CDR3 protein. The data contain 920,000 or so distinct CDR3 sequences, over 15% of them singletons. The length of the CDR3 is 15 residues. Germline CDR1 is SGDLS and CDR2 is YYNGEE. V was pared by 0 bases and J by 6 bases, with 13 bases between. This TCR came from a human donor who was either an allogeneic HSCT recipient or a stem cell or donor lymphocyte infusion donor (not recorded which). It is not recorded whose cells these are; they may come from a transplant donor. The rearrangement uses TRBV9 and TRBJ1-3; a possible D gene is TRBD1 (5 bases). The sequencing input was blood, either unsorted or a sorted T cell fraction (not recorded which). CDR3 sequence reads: CASSVEGFRENTIYF. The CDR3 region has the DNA TGTGCCAGCAGCGTAGAAGGGTTCAGGGAAAACACCATATATTTT.